This T cell receptor beta chain was sequenced for a study of T cell clonotyping in hematopoietic cell transplantation. Sequenced by immunoSEQ multiplex PCR; TCRdb stores in-frame clones only, minus some. The sample includes over 10,000 clones, over 80% seen only once; the top ten take more than 15%. In germline, CDR1 is SQVTM, CDR2 ANQGSEA. Trimming pared 6 bases from V and 3 bases from J, leaving 8 bases between. The CDR3 covers 12 residues. Stated time point: recipient sample about 28 days before transplant, after cytoreduction. This clone appeared once. What it binds is unknown. The study's findings and limits: Pathologically expanded recipient clonotypes increased progressively from day 30 to day 180 as diversity fell. Broader posttransplant TCR repertoire diversity was predicted by graft donor and pretransplant recipient Inverse Simpson Index values. At the given depth, recipient repertoires were over 97% de novo clonotypes.

This clonotype originated in a man in his 60s with acute myeloid leukemia. Some clones in this sample may be carry-over from other donors' samples. The chain recombines TRBV29-1 with TRBJ2-2; D is unclear. Here the sequenced sample was peripheral blood mononuclear cells, taken before stem cell transplant. CDR3 region: CSVPMDTGELFF. CDR3 bases: TGCAGCGTCCCGATGGACACCGGGGAGCTGTTTTTT.